The source of this T cell receptor beta chain is a study of Graves' ophthalmopathy and Graves' hyperthyroidism. The sequenced template was RNA, covering the TCR beta CDR3 region. An opening RT-PCR round employed HTBI primers and preceded a second-round multiplex PCR. From the multiplex PCR reads, TCRdb called clonotypes with MiXCR, one entry per CDR3 protein. This sample has approximately 480,000 distinct CDR3 sequences, with 14% found just once. Other autoimmune diseases, uncontrolled infections, pregnancy or lactation excluded patients from enrollment. The PBMCs used were ones drawn from about 9.3 ml of fresh peripheral blood. The CDR3 length is 15 residues. Germline V lookup: CDR1 MNHEY, CDR2 SVGAGI. J was trimmed by 10 bases and V by 0 bases; bases with no gene match: 6. Many counts were recorded for this clonotype.

This chain joins TRBV6-5 and TRBJ1-6; 7 bases line up with TRBD1. The sample consisted of blood. The sequence came from a woman aged 25 to 39 with Graves' ophthalmopathy. The CDR3 DNA follows: TGTGCCAGCAGTTACTCCCCGGACAGGACGTCACCCCTCCACTTT. Amino acids: CASSYSPDRTSPLHF.